The table lists the clone carrying this TCR beta chain with many counts. Its target is unknown. The record originates from a study of T cells in Graves' hyperthyroidism and ophthalmopathy. Study-wide findings and caveats: Separation of ophthalmopathy from stable hyperthyroidism was achieved by a 13 V-J model.

Trimming shortened V by 3 bases and J by 5 bases, and 14 bases separated the two germline ends. This CDR3 region has 14 residues. CDR1 and CDR2 from the germline V gene are SGDLS and YYNGEE. The diagnostic basis comprised clinical symptoms, serum thyroxine and TRAb, thyroid ultrasound and orbital computed tomography. Template material for amplifying TCR beta CDR3 regions consisted of RNA transcripts. TCR CDR3 underwent first-round RT-PCR with the HTBI primer set. Using its own MiXCR run on the multiplex PCR reads, TCRdb lists one record per CDR3 protein. The repertoire holds about 840,000 distinct CDR3 sequences, with about 38% as singletons.

The sequence came from a man aged 18 to 30 with Graves' hyperthyroidism. This chain links TRBV9 with TRBJ1-1; possibly TRBD1 for D (5 bases). Input material: blood. CDR3 loop: CASSEGTAKTEAFF. CDR3 sequence (DNA): TGTGCCAGCAGCGAGGGGACGGCGAAGACTGAAGCTTTCTTT. The entire variable domain, with the rest obtained from reference TRBV9 and TRBJ1-1, is as follows: DSGVTQTPKHLITATGQRVTLRCSPRSGDLSVYWYQQSLDQGLQFLIQYYNGEERAKGNILERFSAQQFPDLHSELNLSSLELGDSALYFCASSEGTAKTEAFFGQGTRLTVV.